These 17 T cell receptor beta chains were all obtained from the same sample, sequenced in a study of T-cell reconstitution after alpha-beta-depleted transplantation in children. A TCRbeta library incorporating unique molecular identifiers was prepared. TCRdb analysed the PCR reads with MiXCR anew, one entry per CDR3 protein. Here the sample spans about 400,000 distinct CDR3 sequences, 16% being singletons. Specimen: PBMCs, mostly from graft donor cells, collected 360 days after TCRalphabeta/CD19-depleted stem cell transplant. The receptors were sampled from a boy under two years old who had a stem cell transplant for Wiskott-Aldrich syndrome, so the T cells may come from the graft donor.

This chain connects TRBV20-1 to TRBJ2-3; 7 nucleotides match TRBD2. There are 14 residues in the CDR3. Per the germline V gene, CDR1 is DFQATT and CDR2 is SNEGSKA (reference sequence). The J segment lost 1 base and the V segment lost 1 base, leaving 2 bases of the junction unmatched. CDR3 sequence reads: CSARGTRGTDTQYF. CDR3 nucleotide sequence: TGCAGTGCTAGAGGGACTAGGGGCACAGATACGCAGTATTTT.

V gene TRBV5-1 combines with J gene TRBJ2-7; the match to TRBD2 covers 9 bases. The germline gives CDR1 SGHRS, CDR2 YFSETQ. J lost 2 bases, V lost 0 bases, and 15 bases had no gene match. The CDR3 loop spans 19 amino acids. The CDR3 coding sequence is TGCGCCAGCAGCTTGGCCTTCTCAATACCGGGACTAGCAACCTACGAGCAGTACTTC. It encodes CASSLAFSIPGLATYEQYF.

This clonotype was observed at least ten times. The chain is built from TRBV12-3 or TRBV12-4 and TRBJ2-5; the match to TRBD2 covers 12 bases. The V and J ends lost 2 bases and 5 bases, in that order; junction bases with no gene match: 3. This CDR3 region has 15 residues. The CDR3 sequence is CASSLLAGGGETQYF. The DNA of the CDR3 is TGTGCCAGCAGTTTACTAGCGGGAGGGGGGGAGACCCAGTACTTC.

The table lists this clonotype with a few counts. The chain joins TRBV18 to TRBJ2-5; D might be TRBD1 or TRBD2, each matching 5 bases. The CDR3 is 14 amino acids. Germline V gives CDR1 KGHSH, CDR2 LQKENI. With 3 bases removed from V and 1 base from J, the gap between germline ends came to 9 bases. DNA of the CDR3: TGTGCCAGCTCACCGGGACCGGCCCAAGAGACCCAGTACTTC. It specifies CASSPGPAQETQYF.

This clonotype was counted a few times. This sequence joins TRBV5-1 and TRBJ1-1; tentative D call: TRBD1 (5 bases). Trimming took off 3 bases at V and 5 bases at J, with 17 bases between the two ends. Germline V gene sequence: CDR1 SGHRS, CDR2 YFSETQ. The CDR3 is made up of 15 amino acids. CDR3 bases: TGCGCCAGCAGCTCTGACAGCTTTGGTCGGACTGAAGCTTTCTTT. This translates into CASSSDSFGRTEAFF.

The V call is TRBV4-3, the J call TRBJ2-3; TRBD1 is a possible D gene (6 bases). Germline V gene lookup returns CDR1 LGHNA and CDR2 YSLEER. This CDR3 is 15 amino acids long. Trimming stripped 0 bases from V and 4 bases from J, with 11 bases between. CDR3 in amino acids: CASSQDMGAADTQYF. For the CDR3, the DNA is TGCGCCAGCAGCCAAGATATGGGGGCAGCAGATACGCAGTATTTT.

Only a few counts were recorded for this clonotype. CDR3 residues: CASSFRTGGAGELFF. CDR3 nucleotides: TGTGCCAGCAGTTTCAGGACAGGTGGGGCCGGGGAGCTGTTTTTT. The V gene is TRBV27, the J gene TRBJ2-2; 7 nucleotides match TRBD1. With 3 bases clipped from V and 6 bases from J, the junction kept 7 bases outside the gene matches. The CDR3 length is 15 residues. Germline loops: CDR1 MNHEY, CDR2 SMNVEV (reference sequence).

The sample holds a few counts of this clonotype. V and J are TRBV5-1 and TRBJ2-7; TRBD2 is a possible D gene (7 bases). Germline lookup yields CDR1 SGHRS and CDR2 YFSETQ. The CDR3 is made up of 14 amino acids. Trimming took off 5 bases at V and 1 base at J, with 13 bases between the two ends. The chain's CDR3 is CASRTGGASYEQYF. Here the CDR3 DNA reads TGCGCCAGCAGGACTGGGGGGGCGTCCTACGAGCAGTACTTC.

V is TRBV10-3 and J is TRBJ2-7; D is unclear. Trimming left V 8 bases short and J 2 bases short, with 7 bases between. CDR1 and CDR2 (germline): ENHRY, SYGVKD. The CDR3 is 11 amino acids. The CDR3 DNA reads TGTGCCATCGGAGAGACCTACGAGCAGTACTTC. Translating gives CAIGETYEQYF.

The chain joins TRBV30 to TRBJ2-5; possible D gene TRBD1, 5 bases. CDR3 size: 17 residues. In germline, CDR1 is GTSNPN, CDR2 SVGIG (reference sequence). Trimming took 2 bases from V and 4 from J, leaving 23 bases between them. CDR3 in DNA: TGTGCCTGGAGTACCCCCATACAGGACCCAGCGAGAGAGACCCAGTACTTC. Protein: CAWSTPIQDPARETQYF.

This clonotype was seen only a few times. This chain uses TRBV5-5 with TRBJ2-7, with 10 bases lining up with TRBD2. This CDR3 spans 15 amino acids. The V gene's germline CDR1 is SGHKS and CDR2 YYEKEE (reference sequence). The junction had 8 bases not matched to a gene; V was cut back by 5 bases and J by 3 bases. Here the CDR3 reads CASRPLAGAFYEQYF. DNA of the CDR3: TGTGCCAGCAGGCCGCTAGCGGGGGCGTTCTACGAGCAGTACTTC.

The chain employs TRBV7-9 and TRBJ2-7; D is perhaps TRBD2 (6 bases). Trimming left V 3 bases short and J 1 base short, with 16 bases between. The V gene's germline CDR1 is SEHNR and CDR2 FQNEAQ (reference sequence). CDR3 length equals 16 residues. The CDR3 sequence is CASSFSTRGLSYEQYF. The CDR3 bases are TGTGCCAGCAGCTTTTCGACCCGGGGACTGTCCTACGAGCAGTACTTC.

The chain links TRBV5-1 to TRBJ2-2; D remains ambiguous. V was shortened by 6 bases and J by 2 bases, with 5 bases between the two germline ends. The CDR3 is 12 residues long. Germline assignment: CDR1 SGHRS and CDR2 YFSETQ. As DNA, the CDR3 is TGCGCCAGCAAATCCAACACCGGGGAGCTGTTTTTT. Protein product: CASKSNTGELFF. The full variable domain, its missing parts supplied by reference TRBV5-1 and TRBJ2-2, is KAGVTQTPRYLIKTRGQQVTLSCSPISGHRSVSWYQQTPGQGLQFLFEYFSETQRNKGNFPGRFSGRQFSNSRSEMNVSTLELGDSALYLCASKSNTGELFFGEGSRLTVL.

This clonotype has a handful of counts. This sequence joins TRBV5-1 and TRBJ2-7; TRBD1 agrees at 7 bases. The CDR3 spans 14 residues. J lost 1 base, V lost 4 bases, and 5 bases had no gene match. Germline assignment: CDR1 SGHRS and CDR2 YFSETQ. The CDR3 DNA reads TGCGCCAGCAGCGTGACAGGGCCTTCCTACGAGCAGTACTTC. Translation: CASSVTGPSYEQYF.

This clonotype was counted between two and nine times. The chain couples TRBV12-3 or TRBV12-4 to TRBJ1-1, with D unclear. With 3 bases removed from V and 3 bases from J, the gap between germline ends came to 11 bases. This CDR3 spans 14 amino acids. The CDR3 coding sequence is TGTGCCAGCAGTTTCATGGGTGTATACACTGAAGCTTTCTTT. It specifies CASSFMGVYTEAFF.

This clonotype was detected a few times. The chain joins TRBV7-6 to TRBJ2-7, with 7 bases aligning to TRBD2. Germline lookup yields CDR1 SGHVS and CDR2 FNYEAQ. CDR3 size: 18 residues. The V gene end was trimmed by 1 base and the J gene end by 2 bases; junction bases not matched to a gene: 14. CDR3 in DNA: TGTGCCAGCAGCTTAGGGCCGCGGGGGTACAGTCTGACCTACGAGCAGTACTTC. It encodes CASSLGPRGYSLTYEQYF.

This clonotype was detected a few times. The J gene is TRBJ2-5, the V gene TRBV18; the D is unclear. Germline V gene data show CDR1 as KGHSH and CDR2 as LQKENI. This CDR3 region has 14 residues. The V and J ends lost 5 bases and 8 bases respectively, with 18 bases between them. The CDR3 bases are TGTGCCAGCTCAGGCGGATCTGAATGGTCTACCCAGTACTTC. Protein product: CASSGGSEWSTQYF.